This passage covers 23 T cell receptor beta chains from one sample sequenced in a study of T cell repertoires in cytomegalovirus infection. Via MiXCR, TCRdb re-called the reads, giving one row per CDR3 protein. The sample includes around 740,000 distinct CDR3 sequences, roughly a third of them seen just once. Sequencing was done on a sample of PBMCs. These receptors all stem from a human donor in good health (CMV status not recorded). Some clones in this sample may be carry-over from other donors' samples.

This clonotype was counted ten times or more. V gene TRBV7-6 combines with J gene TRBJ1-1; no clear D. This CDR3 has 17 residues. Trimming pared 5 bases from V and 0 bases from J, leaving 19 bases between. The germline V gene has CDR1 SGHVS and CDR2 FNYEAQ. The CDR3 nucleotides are TGTGCCAGCAGCATCATAACTGGCGGCAGAATGAACACTGAAGCTTTCTTT. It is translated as CASSIITGGRMNTEAFF. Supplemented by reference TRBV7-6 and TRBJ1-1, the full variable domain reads GAGVSQSPRYKVTKRGQDVALRCDPISGHVSLYWYRQALGQGPEFLTYFNYEAQQDKSGLPNDRFSAERPEGSISTLTIQRTEQRDSAMYRCASSIITGGRMNTEAFFGQGTRLTVV.

This CDR3 is CASSPGGQASGELFF. CDR3 bases: TGTGCCAGCTCACCTGGCGGGCAGGCCTCCGGGGAGCTGTTTTTT. The chain combines TRBV18 with TRBJ2-2; D is perhaps TRBD2 (5 bases). Germline V lookup: CDR1 KGHSH, CDR2 LQKENI. The CDR3 extends over 15 amino acids. The ends were cut back, 3 bases at V and 6 bases at J, with 14 bases in the middle.

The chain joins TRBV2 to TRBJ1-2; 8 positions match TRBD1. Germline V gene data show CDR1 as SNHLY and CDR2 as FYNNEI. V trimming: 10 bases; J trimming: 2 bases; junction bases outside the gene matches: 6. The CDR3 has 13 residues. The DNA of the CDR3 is TGTGCCACCCGGACAGGGACGAACTATGGCTACACCTTC. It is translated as CATRTGTNYGYTF.

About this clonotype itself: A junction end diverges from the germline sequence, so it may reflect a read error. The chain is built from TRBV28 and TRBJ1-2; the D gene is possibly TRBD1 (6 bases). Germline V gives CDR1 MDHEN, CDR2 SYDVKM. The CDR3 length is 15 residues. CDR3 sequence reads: CASSSQTGLGRGYNF. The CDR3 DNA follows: TGTGCCAGCAGTTCCCAGACAGGACTGGGTCGTGGCTACAACTTC.

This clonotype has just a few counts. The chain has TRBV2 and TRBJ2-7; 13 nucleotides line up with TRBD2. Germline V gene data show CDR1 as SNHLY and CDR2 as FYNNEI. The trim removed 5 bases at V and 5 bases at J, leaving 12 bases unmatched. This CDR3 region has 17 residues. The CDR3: CASSTGQRTSGSNEQYF. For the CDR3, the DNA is TGTGCCAGCAGTACGGGACAGAGGACTAGCGGGAGTAACGAGCAGTACTTC.

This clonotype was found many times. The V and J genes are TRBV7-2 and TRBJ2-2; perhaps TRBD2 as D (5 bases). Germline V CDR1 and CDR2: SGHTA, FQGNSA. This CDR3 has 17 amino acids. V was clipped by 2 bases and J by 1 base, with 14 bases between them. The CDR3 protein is CASSLSGSSLNTGELFF. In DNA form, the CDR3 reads TGTGCCAGCAGCTTATCTGGTTCTAGCCTGAACACCGGGGAGCTGTTTTTT.

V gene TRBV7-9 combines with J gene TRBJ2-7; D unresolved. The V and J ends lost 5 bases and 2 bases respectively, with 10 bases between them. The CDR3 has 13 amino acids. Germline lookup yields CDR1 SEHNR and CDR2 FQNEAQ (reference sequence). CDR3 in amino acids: CASSGRDTYEQYF. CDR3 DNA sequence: TGTGCCAGCAGCGGAAGGGATACCTACGAGCAGTACTTC.

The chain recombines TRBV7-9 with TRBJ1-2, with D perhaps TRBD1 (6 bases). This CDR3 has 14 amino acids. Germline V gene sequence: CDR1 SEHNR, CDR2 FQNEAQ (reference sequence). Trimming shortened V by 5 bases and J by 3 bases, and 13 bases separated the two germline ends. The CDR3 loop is CASSTTGADYGYTF. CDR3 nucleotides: TGTGCCAGCAGCACCACGGGGGCGGACTATGGCTACACCTTC.

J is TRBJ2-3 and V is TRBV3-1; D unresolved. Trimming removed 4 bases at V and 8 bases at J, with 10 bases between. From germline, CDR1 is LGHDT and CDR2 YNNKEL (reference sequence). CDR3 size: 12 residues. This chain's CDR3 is CASSPGRRTQYF. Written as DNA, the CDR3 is TGTGCCAGCAGCCCCGGTAGGCGTACGCAGTATTTT.

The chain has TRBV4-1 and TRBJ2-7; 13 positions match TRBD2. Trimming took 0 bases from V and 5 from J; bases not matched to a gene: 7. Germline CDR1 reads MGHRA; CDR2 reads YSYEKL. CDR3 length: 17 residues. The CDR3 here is CASSQELAGGPSHEQYF. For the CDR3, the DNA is TGCGCCAGCAGCCAAGAACTAGCGGGAGGGCCGAGCCACGAGCAGTACTTC.

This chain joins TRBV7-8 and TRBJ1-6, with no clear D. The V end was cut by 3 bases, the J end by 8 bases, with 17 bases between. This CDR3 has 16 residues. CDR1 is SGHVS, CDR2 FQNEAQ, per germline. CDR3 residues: CASSFRAGFEDSPLHF. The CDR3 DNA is TGTGCCAGCAGCTTCCGGGCGGGCTTCGAGGATTCACCCCTCCACTTT.

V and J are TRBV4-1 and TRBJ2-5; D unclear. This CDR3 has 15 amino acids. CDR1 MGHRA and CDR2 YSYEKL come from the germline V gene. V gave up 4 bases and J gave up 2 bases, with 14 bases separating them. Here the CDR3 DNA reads TGCGCCAGCAGCCCGATCCCTCCTCAGCAAGAGACCCAGTACTTC. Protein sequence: CASSPIPPQQETQYF.

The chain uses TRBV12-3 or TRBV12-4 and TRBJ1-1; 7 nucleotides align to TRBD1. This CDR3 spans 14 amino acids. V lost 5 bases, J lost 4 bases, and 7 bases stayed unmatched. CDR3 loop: CASSPTGEGTEAFF. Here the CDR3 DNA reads TGTGCCAGCAGTCCTACAGGGGAGGGCACTGAAGCTTTCTTT.

CDR3: CASSFRGDPSNQPQHF. In nucleotides, the CDR3 is TGTGCCAGCAGCTTTCGGGGAGACCCTAGCAATCAGCCCCAGCATTTT. The chain recombines TRBV7-9 with TRBJ1-5, with D unclear. The CDR3 contains 16 residues. Trimming removed 3 bases at V and 0 bases at J, with 12 bases between. Germline V gives CDR1 SEHNR, CDR2 FQNEAQ (reference sequence).

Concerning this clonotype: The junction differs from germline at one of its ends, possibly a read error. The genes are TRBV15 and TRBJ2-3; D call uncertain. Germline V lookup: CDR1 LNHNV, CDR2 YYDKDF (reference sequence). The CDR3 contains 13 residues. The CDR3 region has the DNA TGTGCCACCAGCAGAGGCCTACCAGAGACGCAGTATTTT. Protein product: CATSRGLPETQYF.

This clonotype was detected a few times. Here the CDR3 reads CASSRQGGTYEQYF. DNA for the CDR3: TGTGCCAGTAGTCGACAGGGAGGGACCTACGAGCAGTACTTC. The chain carries TRBV19 and TRBJ2-7; either TRBD1 or TRBD2 may fit D (7 bases each). V was trimmed by 5 bases and J by 2 bases, leaving 13 bases between them. Germline-derived CDR1 and CDR2 are LNHDA and SQIVND (reference sequence). The CDR3 covers 14 residues.

This CDR3 reads CASSMGSGIGQPQHF. In DNA, the CDR3 is TGTGCCAGTAGTATGGGATCAGGGATAGGTCAGCCCCAGCATTTT. The V call is TRBV19, the J call TRBJ1-5; TRBD1 is a possible D gene (5 bases). This CDR3 region has 15 residues. Germline lookup yields CDR1 LNHDA and CDR2 SQIVND (reference sequence). V was cut by 3 bases and J by 6 bases, with 15 bases left in between.

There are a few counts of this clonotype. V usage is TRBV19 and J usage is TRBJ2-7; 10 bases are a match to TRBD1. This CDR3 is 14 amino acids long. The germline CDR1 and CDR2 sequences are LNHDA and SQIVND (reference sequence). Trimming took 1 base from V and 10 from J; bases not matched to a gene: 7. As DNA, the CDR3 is TGTGCCAGTAGTATAGGTTCGACAGGGGGCGGACAGTACTTC. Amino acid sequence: CASSIGSTGGGQYF. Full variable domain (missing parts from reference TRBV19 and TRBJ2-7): DGGITQSPKYLFRKEGQNVTLSCEQNLNHDAMYWYRQDPGQGLRLIYYSQIVNDFQKGDIAEGYSVSREKKESFPLTVTSAQKNPTAFYLCASSIGSTGGGQYFGPGTRLTVT.

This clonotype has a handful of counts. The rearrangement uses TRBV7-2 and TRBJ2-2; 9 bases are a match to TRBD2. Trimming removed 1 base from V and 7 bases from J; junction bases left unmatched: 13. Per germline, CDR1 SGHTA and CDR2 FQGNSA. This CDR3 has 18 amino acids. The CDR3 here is CASSLVGTAGGLDGELFF. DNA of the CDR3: TGTGCCAGCAGCTTAGTCGGGACGGCGGGGGGGCTGGACGGGGAGCTGTTTTTT.

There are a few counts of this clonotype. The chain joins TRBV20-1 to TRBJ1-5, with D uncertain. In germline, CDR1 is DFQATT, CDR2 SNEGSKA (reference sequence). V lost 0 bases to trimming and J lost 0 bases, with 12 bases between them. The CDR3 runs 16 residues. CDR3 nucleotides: TGCAGTGCTAGAGATCGCGAGGGTTATAGCAATCAGCCCCAGCATTTT. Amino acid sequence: CSARDREGYSNQPQHF.

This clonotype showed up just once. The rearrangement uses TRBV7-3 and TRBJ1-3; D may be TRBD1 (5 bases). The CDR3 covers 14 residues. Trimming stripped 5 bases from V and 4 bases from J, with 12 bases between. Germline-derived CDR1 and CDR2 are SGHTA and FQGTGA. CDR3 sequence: CASSPGLAGNTIYF. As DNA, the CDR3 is TGTGCCAGCAGCCCGGGACTGGCCGGAAACACCATATATTTT.

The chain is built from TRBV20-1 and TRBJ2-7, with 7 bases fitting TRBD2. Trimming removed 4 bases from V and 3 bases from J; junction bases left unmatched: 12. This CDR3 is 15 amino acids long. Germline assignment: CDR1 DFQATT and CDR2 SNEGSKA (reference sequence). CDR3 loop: CSANSEPGGYYEQYF. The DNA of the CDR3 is TGCAGTGCTAACTCCGAACCGGGGGGTTACTACGAGCAGTACTTC.

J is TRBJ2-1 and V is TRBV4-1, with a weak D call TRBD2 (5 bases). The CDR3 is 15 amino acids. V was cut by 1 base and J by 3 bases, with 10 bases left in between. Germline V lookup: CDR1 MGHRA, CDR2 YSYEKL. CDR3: CASSQAVGSYNEQFF. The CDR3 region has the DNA TGCGCCAGCAGCCAAGCCGTGGGGAGCTACAATGAGCAGTTCTTC.